This T cell receptor (beta chain) was sequenced during a study of breast tumors, draining lymph nodes, adjacent tissues. Study-level points and caveats: Luminal-like breast cancer showed significantly greater tumor-nontumor repertoire similarity than basal-like breast cancer did.

Looked up from germline, CDR1 is KGHDR and CDR2 is SFDVKD. The CDR3 is 17 amino acids. The V segment lost 2 bases and the J segment 1 base; nucleotides outside the gene matches: 5. Via MiXCR, TCRdb re-called the multiplex PCR reads, giving one row per CDR3 protein. The sample lists about 130,000 distinct CDR3 sequences; under 25% were seen once. Breast cancer patients provided tissue from their axillary draining lymph nodes. Concerning this clonotype: Its matching antigen is unknown.

Sequencing was done on a sample of axillary lymph node tissue. V and J are TRBV24-1 and TRBJ2-3; the match to TRBD2 covers 10 bases. The receptor was isolated from a female donor with breast cancer. Some clones in this sample may be carry-over from other donors' samples. CDR3 protein: CATSDSLAGDRTDTQYF. CDR3 nucleotide sequence: TGTGCCACCAGTGATTCCCTAGCGGGAGATCGCACAGATACGCAGTATTTT.